Below, 15 T cell receptor beta chains from the same sample are listed, as sequenced in a study of shared clonotypes between healthy human individuals. Positively selected for CCR7, the CD45RO-negative cells used as naive CD8 cells excluded terminally differentiated effector memory CD45RA+ cells. This table comes from immunoSEQ multiplex PCR, and its TCRdb copy is limited to in-frame clones, with some not included. Of about 580,000 clones in the sample, 95% to 98% were seen once. Sequences were obtained from naive CD8+ T cells sorted from blood. The receptors were gathered from a man aged 25 to 40 in good health.

The CDR3 DNA reads TGTGCCAGCAGTGACTATTGGAACACTGAAGCTTTCTTT. Translation: CASSDYWNTEAFF. The gene calls are TRBV25-1 and TRBJ1-1; D is ambiguous. The germline CDR1 and CDR2 sequences are MGHDK and SYGVNS. V lost 3 bases and J 1 base, leaving 6 bases between the germline ends. This CDR3 is 13 amino acids long. The full variable domain, with the rest looked up from reference TRBV25-1 and TRBJ1-1, is EADIYQTPRYLVIGTGKKITLECSQTMGHDKMYWYQQDPGMELHLIHYSYGVNSTEKGDLSSESTVSRIRTEHFPLTLESARPSHTSQYLCASSDYWNTEAFFGQGTRLTVV.

This chain links TRBV9 with TRBJ1-1; D gene unclear. V was clipped by 4 bases and J by 5 bases, with 12 bases between them. The CDR3 totals 13 residues. Germline V gene lookup returns CDR1 SGDLS and CDR2 YYNGEE. The CDR3 loop reads CASSPSTRTEAFF. The CDR3, as DNA: TGTGCCAGCAGCCCCTCGACGAGAACTGAAGCTTTCTTT.

The rearrangement links TRBV7-6 to TRBJ1-3, with 7 positions matching TRBD1. The germline gives CDR1 SGHVS, CDR2 FNYEAQ. V dropped 3 bases and J dropped 0; count of bases not matched to a gene: 5. The CDR3 spans 16 residues. The CDR3 sequence is CASSFLRTGSGNTIYF. The CDR3 nucleotides read TGTGCCAGCAGCTTTCTCCGGACAGGCTCTGGAAACACCATATATTTT.

The V and J genes are TRBV30 and TRBJ2-7; D not resolved. V gave up 2 bases and J gave up 0 bases, with 5 bases separating them. The CDR3 has 12 residues. The V gene's germline CDR1 is GTSNPN and CDR2 SVGIG (reference sequence). CDR3 loop: CAWSWVSYEQYF. The DNA for the CDR3 is TGTGCCTGGAGTTGGGTCTCCTACGAGCAGTACTTC. Full variable domain (rest looked up from reference TRBV30 and TRBJ2-7): SQTIHQWPATLVQPVGSPLSLECTVEGTSNPNLYWYRQAAGRGLQLLFYSVGIGQISSEVPQNLSASRPQDRQFILSSKKLLLSDSGFYLCAWSWVSYEQYFGPGTRLTVT.

The chain recombines TRBV11-3 with TRBJ2-2, with TRBD1 matching over 8 bases. From germline, CDR1 is SGHNT and CDR2 YENEEA. The CDR3 sequence is 16 residues long. V shed 4 bases and J 1 base; nucleotides not matched to a gene: 5. The CDR3 region is CASSSVGTGNTGELFF. CDR3 nucleotide sequence: TGTGCCAGCAGCTCAGTCGGGACAGGGAACACCGGGGAGCTGTTTTTT.

The chain recombines TRBV30 with TRBJ2-4; TRBD2 matches 10 bases. The CDR3 consists of 16 residues. V shed 1 base, J shed 0 bases, and the junction held 3 bases outside the gene matches. Germline CDR1 and CDR2: GTSNPN and SVGIG (reference sequence). The CDR3 sequence: CAWSGTSGIAKNIQYF. The CDR3 region has the DNA TGTGCCTGGAGTGGGACTAGCGGAATAGCCAAAAACATTCAGTACTTC.

V usage is TRBV7-9 and J usage is TRBJ2-4; no definite D call. Germline-derived CDR1 and CDR2 are SEHNR and FQNEAQ (reference sequence). The V end lost 7 bases, the J end lost 2 bases, and 12 bases lay between the germline ends. CDR3 length: 14 residues. CDR3 in amino acids: CASTPESPKNIQYF. The CDR3 nucleotides read TGTGCCAGCACCCCGGAGAGCCCCAAAAACATTCAGTACTTC.

The chain has TRBV4-1 and TRBJ2-1; D remains ambiguous. The germline V gene has CDR1 MGHRA and CDR2 YSYEKL. V lost 1 base and J lost 10, with 11 bases in between. This CDR3 has 13 residues. CDR3 sequence reads: CASSQVVIEEQFF. As DNA, the CDR3 is TGCGCCAGCAGCCAAGTGGTAATAGAAGAGCAGTTCTTC.

The V gene is TRBV10-1, the J gene TRBJ2-7; weak D call: TRBD2 (5 bases). The CDR3 extends over 15 amino acids. CDR1 and CDR2 from the germline V gene are WNHNN and SYGVQD (reference sequence). V lost 3 bases to trimming and J lost 3 bases, with 15 bases between them. CDR3 coding DNA: TGCGCCAGCAGTGACCAAAATGGGGAGTTCTACGAGCAGTACTTC. This codes for CASSDQNGEFYEQYF.

The chain carries TRBV5-1 and TRBJ1-1, with 8 bases fitting TRBD1. Germline CDR1 and CDR2: SGHRS and YFSETQ. This CDR3 is 18 amino acids long. V was pared by 4 bases and J by 3 bases, with 17 bases of the junction left unmatched. CDR3 region: CASSPGIGQGSFYTEAFF. In nucleotides, the CDR3 is TGCGCCAGCAGCCCGGGAATAGGACAGGGCTCGTTTTACACTGAAGCTTTCTTT. Filled out from reference TRBV5-1 and TRBJ1-1, the complete variable domain reads KAGVTQTPRYLIKTRGQQVTLSCSPISGHRSVSWYQQTPGQGLQFLFEYFSETQRNKGNFPGRFSGRQFSNSRSEMNVSTLELGDSALYLCASSPGIGQGSFYTEAFFGQGTRLTVV.

The CDR3 here is CASSEGRTQYF. CDR3 coding DNA: TGTGCCAGCAGCGAGGGTCGGACCCAGTACTTC. The chain uses TRBV11-1 and TRBJ2-5, with a tentative D call TRBD2 (5 bases). Per germline, CDR1 SGHAT and CDR2 FQDESV (reference sequence). The V end lost 5 bases, the J end lost 7 bases, and 8 bases lay between the germline ends. The CDR3 has 11 amino acids.

The chain carries TRBV7-6 and TRBJ2-1, with 7 positions matching TRBD1. V shed 1 base and J 8 bases; nucleotides not matched to a gene: 23. The V gene's germline CDR1 is SGHVS and CDR2 FNYEAQ. The CDR3 is made up of 20 amino acids. This CDR3 is CASSLEYRGQGQKNYDEQFF. The CDR3 DNA reads as TGTGCCAGCAGCTTAGAGTACAGGGGCCAAGGCCAGAAAAATTACGATGAGCAGTTCTTC. Supplemented by reference TRBV7-6 and TRBJ2-1, the full variable domain reads GAGVSQSPRYKVTKRGQDVALRCDPISGHVSLYWYRQALGQGPEFLTYFNYEAQQDKSGLPNDRFSAERPEGSISTLTIQRTEQRDSAMYRCASSLEYRGQGQKNYDEQFFGPGTRLTVL.

The V call is TRBV28, the J call TRBJ1-5, with a possible D match to TRBD1 (5 bases). The CDR3 runs to 15 residues. Germline V gene lookup returns CDR1 MDHEN and CDR2 SYDVKM. The ends were cut back, 3 bases at V and 1 base at J, with 10 bases in the middle. The CDR3: CASSFRARSNQPQHF. DNA for the CDR3: TGTGCCAGCAGTTTCAGGGCACGGAGCAATCAGCCCCAGCATTTT.

V and J are TRBV11-2 and TRBJ1-2; TRBD1 aligns across 10 bases. J was trimmed by 8 bases and V by 3 bases; bases with no gene match: 9. This CDR3 is 15 amino acids long. Germline CDR1 and CDR2: SGHAT and FQNNGV. CDR3 nucleotide sequence: TGTGCCAGCAGCTTCACCTATGGGGACAGGGGCGGCTACACCTTC. Its translation: CASSFTYGDRGGYTF.

The V and J genes are TRBV11-2 and TRBJ2-6; D unresolved. Per germline, CDR1 SGHAT and CDR2 FQNNGV. V was pared by 2 bases and J by 4 bases, with 15 bases between. This CDR3 has 17 amino acids. The CDR3 sequence: CASSLNPVGSGANVLTF. CDR3 coding DNA: TGTGCCAGCAGCTTAAACCCCGTAGGGTCAGGGGCCAACGTCCTGACTTTC.